Sequencing of this T cell receptor beta chain was carried out in a study of cytomegalovirus exposure and HLA in healthy donors. General study findings and limits: Among the CMV-associated chains, a few were confirmed in vitro as specific for CMV antigens. Earlier results showed most TCR beta V segments being productive about 87% or about 30% of the time.

Primers: 60 Vbeta forward and 13 Jbeta reverse. Sequenced by immunoSEQ multiplex PCR; TCRdb stores in-frame clones only, minus some. The sample has over 150,000 clones; 68% are singletons. Germline V gene lookup returns CDR1 SGHTA and CDR2 FQGNSA. The CDR3 has 15 residues. V gave up 1 base and J gave up 0 bases, with 9 bases separating them. This clone was recorded a few times. Its antigen is unidentified. V gene TRBV7-2 combines with J gene TRBJ2-5; D gene ambiguous. Sequences were obtained from PBMCs. The TCR originated in a man between 45 and 60 years old in good health and CMV-seronegative. CDR3 coding DNA: TGTGCCAGCAGCTTAGATCCAGGATACCAAGAGACCCAGTACTTC. Its protein is CASSLDPGYQETQYF.